This T cell receptor (beta chain) derives from a study of T cells after yellow fever vaccination. TCRdb reprocessed the 5' RACE reads via MiXCR and lists one record per CDR3 protein. The table lists 600,000 to 750,000 distinct CDR3 sequences, roughly an eighth of them singletons. Trimming stripped 3 bases from V and 10 bases from J, with 12 bases between. The CDR3 runs 12 residues. Germline assignment: CDR1 SGHTA and CDR2 FQGNSA. The chain couples TRBV7-2 to TRBJ2-5; D is uncertain. This TCR came from a man in his thirties or forties who received the YFV17D yellow fever vaccine. The starting material was PBMCs, obtained on the day of the yellow fever booster vaccination. In nucleotides, the CDR3 is TGTGCCAGCAGCTTGAGTCGGAGCGTCCAGTACTTC. This codes for CASSLSRSVQYF. Based on the CDR3 plus reference TRBV7-2 and TRBJ2-5, the full variable domain is GAGVSQSPSNKVTEKGKDVELRCDPISGHTALYWYRQSLGQGLEFLIYFQGNSAPDKSGLPSDRFSAERTGGSVSTLTIQRTQQEDSAVYLCASSLSRSVQYFGPGTRLLVL.